These T cell receptor beta chains were read from a single sample in a study of patients and donors after allogeneic stem cell transplantation. TCRdb reanalysed the RT-PCR reads using MiXCR and keeps one entry per CDR3 protein. The sample contains about 160,000 distinct CDR3 sequences, roughly 22% of which appear only once. The sequencing sample was made of blood, either unsorted or a sorted T cell fraction (not recorded which). The receptors derive from a human donor who was either an allogeneic HSCT recipient or a stem cell or donor lymphocyte infusion donor (not recorded which). It is not recorded whose cells these are; they may come from a transplant donor. Both conserved end residues are part of each CDR3. D genes are given only for firm matches. Not all rows give a size; the values are once, few, many and, for expanded clones, a class.

v_gene	abundance	j_gene	d_gene	CDR3aa	CDR3nt
TRBV5-1	.	TRBJ2-7	TRBD2	CASSPSSSGGISYEQYF	TGCGCCAGCAGCCCCTCCTCTAGCGGGGGAATCTCCTACGAGCAGTACTTC
TRBV29-1	few	TRBJ2-2	.	CSVDAPATGELFF	TGCAGCGTTGACGCCCCGGCCACCGGGGAGCTGTTTTTT
TRBV12-3/TRBV12-4	.	TRBJ1-6	.	CASSFTPPGQGVFNSPLHF	TGTGCCAGCAGTTTCACCCCGCCCGGCCAGGGTGTGTTTAATTCACCCCTCCACTTT
TRBV4-3	.	TRBJ1-2	.	CASSQDNARVDYGYTF	TGCGCCAGCAGCCAAGATAATGCCAGGGTGGACTATGGCTACACCTTC
TRBV6-2/TRBV6-3	once	TRBJ1-5	.	CASSYVGGAPNQPQHF	TGTGCCAGCAGTTACGTGGGGGGCGCGCCAAATCAGCCCCAGCATTTT
TRBV5-1	.	TRBJ1-5	.	CASSLLPGSNQPQHF	TGCGCCAGCAGCTTGCTACCGGGTAGCAATCAGCCCCAGCATTTT
TRBV29-1	few	TRBJ1-2	.	CSVETGRGYTF	TGCAGCGTTGAGACAGGACGTGGCTACACCTTC
TRBV28	.	TRBJ2-1	.	CASSLGGASSYNEQFF	TGTGCCAGCAGTTTGGGGGGGGCGAGCTCCTACAATGAGCAGTTCTTC
TRBV7-3	.	TRBJ2-1	TRBD2	CASSLTASGRLSYNEQFF	TGTGCCAGCAGCCTAACGGCTAGCGGGCGCCTCTCCTACAATGAGCAGTTCTTC
TRBV5-1	few	TRBJ1-1	.	CASSPGRGSRNTEAFF	TGCGCCAGCAGCCCCGGACGGGGTTCGCGGAACACTGAAGCTTTCTTT
TRBV3-1	.	TRBJ2-1	.	CASSQDHRFVTATRSYNEQFF	TGTGCCAGCAGCCAAGATCATAGGTTTGTGACAGCGACTCGTTCCTACAATGAGCAGTTCTTC
TRBV5-1	.	TRBJ2-2	.	CASSLNSGELFF	TGCGCCAGCAGCCTCAATTCTGGGGAGCTGTTTTTT
TRBV3-1	few	TRBJ2-7	.	CASSAKLTSGAYEQYF	TGTGCCAGCAGCGCCAAGCTTACTTCGGGGGCATACGAGCAGTACTTC
TRBV20-1	.	TRBJ2-1	TRBD2	CSARIAPTSGRPRAYNEQFF	TGCAGTGCTAGAATCGCCCCAACTAGCGGGAGACCCCGGGCCTACAATGAGCAGTTCTTC
TRBV29-1	few	TRBJ2-1	TRBD1	CSVFRDRGYEQFF	TGCAGCGTCTTCCGGGACAGGGGCTATGAGCAGTTCTTC